This record concerns one TCR beta chain sequence. What it binds is unknown. These data are taken from a study of Ad26.COV2.S vaccination and SARS-CoV-2 variants. Whole-study findings and limits: An underestimation of total T cell responses may have resulted from the TCR breadth and depth analyses. Reported findings describe substantial breadth in spike-specific CD8+ and CD4+ T cell responses following vaccination. Those who received the vaccine showed greater spike-specific TCR breadth than those given placebo. Placebo and vaccine recipients had non-spike TCR breadth that was similar.

The CDR3 contains 14 residues. The J segment lost 10 bases and the V segment lost 7 bases, leaving 9 bases of the junction unmatched. The germline V gene has CDR1 SGHAT and CDR2 FQNNGV. The repertoire was sequenced with immunoSEQ multiplex PCR; TCRdb's copy has only in-frame clones and lacks some. The sample holds more than 150,000 clones, roughly 89% seen once. Material: peripheral blood, obtained after recovery from COVID-19. The source of this sequence is a human donor who had recovered from COVID-19. The rearrangement uses TRBV11-2 and TRBJ1-6, with 8 bases fitting TRBD1. The CDR3: CASINRDRRSPLHF. CDR3 in DNA: TGTGCCAGCATCAACCGGGACAGGAGATCACCCCTCCACTTT.